Following are 27 T cell receptor beta chains from one sample sequenced in a study of blood T cell repertoires in COVID-19. This table comes from immunoSEQ multiplex PCR, and its TCRdb copy is limited to in-frame clones, with some not included. This sample has about 250,000 clones, with more than 70% found just once. The material sequenced was peripheral blood. The receptors were gathered from a man in his forties with active or convalescent COVID-19.

A few counts support this clone. J is TRBJ1-4 and V is TRBV30; D gene unclear. Germline V gene lookup returns CDR1 GTSNPN and CDR2 SVGIG (reference sequence). The V end lost 4 bases, the J end lost 7 bases, and 10 bases lay between the germline ends. This CDR3 has 12 amino acids. Here the CDR3 DNA reads TGTGCCTGGAATGAGGGAGGTGAAAAACTGTTTTTT. Protein: CAWNEGGEKLFF.

The chain employs TRBV6-5 and TRBJ1-1, with TRBD1 matching over 9 bases. Germline CDR1 is MNHEY and CDR2 is SVGAGI. The CDR3 covers 15 residues. V was clipped by 6 bases and J by 7 bases; unmatched bases: 12. CDR3 loop: CASRGPGTGLIEAFF. The CDR3 nucleotides are TGTGCCAGCAGGGGCCCCGGGACAGGGCTAATTGAAGCTTTCTTT.

V gene TRBV11-2 combines with J gene TRBJ1-6; TRBD1 matches 7 bases. V gave up 4 bases and J gave up 10 bases; unmatched junction bases: 7. The CDR3 is 14 residues long. CDR1 is SGHAT and CDR2 is FQNNGV in the germline V gene. The CDR3 nucleotides are TGTGCCAGCAGCTCCGGGACAGCGTCCTCACCCCTCCACTTT. It codes for CASSSGTASSPLHF. The full variable domain, in which reference TRBV11-2 and TRBJ1-6 provide the parts outside the CDR3, is EAGVAQSPRYKIIEKRQSVAFWCNPISGHATLYWYQQILGQGPKLLIQFQNNGVVDDSQLPKDRFSAERLKGVDSTLKIQPAKLEDSAVYLCASSSGTASSPLHFGNGTRLTVT.

The V and J genes are TRBV5-6 and TRBJ1-1; D uncertain. This CDR3 comprises 14 residues. Looked up from germline, CDR1 is SGHDT and CDR2 is YYEEEE. The V end was cut by 0 bases, the J end by 0 bases, with 6 bases between. The CDR3 sequence is CASSLVSLNTEAFF. The CDR3, as DNA: TGTGCCAGCAGCTTGGTGAGTTTGAACACTGAAGCTTTCTTT.

The chain couples TRBV6-1 to TRBJ2-3; TRBD2 aligns across 8 bases. This CDR3 comprises 16 residues. The germline V gene has CDR1 MNHNS and CDR2 SASEGT. V dropped 2 bases and J dropped 1; count of bases not matched to a gene: 5. The CDR3 here is CASSERRGGGTDTQYF. DNA for the CDR3: TGTGCCAGCAGTGAAAGACGGGGGGGTGGCACAGATACGCAGTATTTT.

The chain joins TRBV9 to TRBJ2-3; D is perhaps TRBD1 (6 bases). The CDR3 runs to 17 residues. Trimming took off 4 bases at V and 1 base at J, with 19 bases between the two ends. Germline loops: CDR1 SGDLS, CDR2 YYNGEE. The CDR3 loop reads CASSSVGQGRRTDTQYF. In DNA, the CDR3 is TGTGCCAGCAGCTCCGTAGGGCAGGGGCGACGCACAGATACGCAGTATTTT.

The chain links TRBV18 to TRBJ2-5, with a possible D match to TRBD2 (5 bases). The germline CDR1 and CDR2 sequences are KGHSH and LQKENI. Between the trimmed V and J ends, which lost 8 bases and 5 bases, there was a span of 18 bases. The CDR3 is 14 amino acids. CDR3 residues: CASTAGAREETQYF. CDR3 in DNA: TGTGCCAGCACCGCCGGAGCTAGGGAGGAGACCCAGTACTTC.

Worth noting for this clone: The junction shows a germline mismatch at one end, possibly a read error. The chain recombines TRBV7-7 with TRBJ2-1, with D perhaps TRBD1 (6 bases). The CDR3 is 13 amino acids. Germline CDR1 SSHAT, CDR2 FNYEAQ (reference sequence). The CDR3 sequence: CASSLAGANEQFF. CDR3 DNA: TGTGCTAGCAGCTTAGCAGGGGCAAATGAGCAGTTCTTC.

V is TRBV30 and J is TRBJ1-2, with a tentative D call TRBD1 (5 bases). This CDR3 contains 15 residues. From germline, CDR1 is GTSNPN and CDR2 SVGIG (reference sequence). V was trimmed by 4 bases and J by 8 bases, leaving 23 bases between them. The DNA for the CDR3 is TGTGCCTGGAACCCTAAGGACGCGGGGGAGCAGGGCTACACCTTC. Protein: CAWNPKDAGEQGYTF.

The CDR3 DNA sequence: TGTGCCTGGAAGGCGGGGGCGGTCACTGAAGCTTTCTTT. Translating gives CAWKAGAVTEAFF. The V gene is TRBV30, the J gene TRBJ1-1, with D possibly TRBD1 on 6 matching bases. This CDR3 has 13 amino acids. V lost 4 bases, J lost 4 bases, and 13 bases lay in between. Germline V gene sequence: CDR1 GTSNPN, CDR2 SVGIG (reference sequence).

The rearrangement links TRBV4-3 to TRBJ2-7, with TRBD2 identical over 9 bases. This CDR3 contains 14 residues. Germline CDR1 and CDR2: LGHNA and YSLEER. V was pared by 0 bases and J by 4 bases, with 1 base of the junction left unmatched. This CDR3 reads CASSQERGGYEQYF. The DNA of the CDR3 is TGCGCCAGCAGCCAAGAGCGGGGGGGGTACGAGCAGTACTTC.

The chain joins TRBV9 to TRBJ2-1, with D perhaps matching TRBD1 (6 bases). V shed 0 bases and J shed 9 bases, with 10 bases lying between them. Germline-derived CDR1 and CDR2 are SGDLS and YYNGEE. The length of the CDR3 is 13 residues. CDR3 bases: TGTGCCAGCAGCGTAGTAGGGACACCTGAGCAGTTCTTC. This translates into CASSVVGTPEQFF.

The genes are TRBV27 and TRBJ1-1; no reliable D call. The ends were cut back, 5 bases at V and 6 bases at J, with 16 bases in the middle. Germline V gene data show CDR1 as MNHEY and CDR2 as SMNVEV (reference sequence). CDR3 length equals 14 residues. The CDR3: CASSPFPEGPEAFF. DNA of the CDR3: TGTGCCAGCAGTCCCTTCCCCGAGGGCCCTGAAGCTTTCTTT.

V gene TRBV9 combines with J gene TRBJ1-1; perhaps TRBD1 as D (5 bases). The germline gives CDR1 SGDLS, CDR2 YYNGEE. CDR3 length: 14 amino acids. With 0 bases removed from V and 3 bases from J, the gap between germline ends came to 9 bases. CDR3 protein: CASSVEGDDTEAFF. CDR3 sequence (DNA): TGTGCCAGCAGCGTAGAAGGGGATGACACTGAAGCTTTCTTT.

The chain has TRBV19 and TRBJ1-1; a possible D gene is TRBD1 (6 bases). The germline V and J ends were trimmed by 10 bases and 5 bases, with 11 bases remaining between them. The CDR3 consists of 11 residues. The germline V gene has CDR1 LNHDA and CDR2 SQIVND (reference sequence). CDR3 coding DNA: TGTGCCACTGGACAGATTACTGAAGCTTTCTTT. Translation gives CATGQITEAFF.

The chain combines TRBV11-3 with TRBJ2-7; D call uncertain. The CDR3 contains 11 residues. Per germline, CDR1 SGHNT and CDR2 YENEEA. Trimming left V 5 bases short and J 0 bases short, with 2 bases between. The CDR3 coding sequence is TGTGCCAGCAGCCGCTCCTACGAGCAGTACTTC. The encoded protein is CASSRSYEQYF.

This sequence joins TRBV28 and TRBJ2-5; 8 bases map to TRBD1. Looked up from germline, CDR1 is MDHEN and CDR2 is SYDVKM. This CDR3 contains 11 residues. V trimming: 7 bases; J trimming: 7 bases; junction bases outside the gene matches: 2. The CDR3: CASTDRGTQYF. The CDR3 region has the DNA TGTGCCAGCACCGACAGGGGGACCCAGTACTTC.

The V gene is TRBV21-1, the J gene TRBJ1-1; the table's D call, TRBD1, has no DNA check behind it. TRBV21-1 is a pseudogene segment. The length of the CDR3 is 18 residues. CDR3 coding DNA: TGTGCCAGCAGCAACCGTATCGACAGGGCCGAGTTGAACACTGAAGCTTTCTTT. It encodes CASSNRIDRAELNTEAFF.

The rearrangement uses TRBV5-4 and TRBJ1-6; a possible D gene is TRBD1 (5 bases). This CDR3 is 11 amino acids long. Germline CDR1 reads SGHNT; CDR2 reads YYREEE (reference sequence). The V end lost 6 bases, the J end lost 13 bases, and 11 bases lay between the germline ends. The CDR3 protein is CASTFDSPLHF. The DNA for the CDR3 is TGTGCCAGCACCTTTGACAGTCCCCTCCACTTT.

This chain joins TRBV20-1 and TRBJ1-2, with 7 bases identical to TRBD1. Germline CDR1 and CDR2: DFQATT and SNEGSKA (reference sequence). The CDR3 loop spans 14 amino acids. V was pared by 3 bases and J by 8 bases, with 12 bases of the junction left unmatched. The CDR3 DNA reads as TGCAGTGCTAGTAATCCGGGACAGCGTGGGGGCTACACCTTC. It encodes CSASNPGQRGGYTF.

The V and J genes are TRBV10-2 and TRBJ2-6; tentative D call: TRBD2 (5 bases). CDR3 length equals 17 residues. Germline V gene data show CDR1 as WSHSY and CDR2 as SAAADI. V dropped 8 bases and J dropped 0 bases, with 17 bases sitting between them. CDR3 region: CASDAGIKGSGANVLTF. The CDR3 DNA reads TGCGCCAGCGACGCCGGGATTAAGGGCTCTGGGGCCAACGTCCTGACTTTC.

The rearrangement joins TRBV5-4 to TRBJ1-2; D possibly corresponds to TRBD1 (6 bases). Germline loops: CDR1 SGHNT, CDR2 YYREEE (reference sequence). V was clipped by 6 bases and J by 8 bases, with 26 bases between them. This CDR3 spans 16 amino acids. Here the CDR3 reads CASTLGGAQRSAGYTF. The CDR3 nucleotides are TGTGCCAGCACCCTAGGGGGGGCGCAAAGATCCGCGGGCTACACCTTC. Using reference TRBV5-4 and TRBJ1-2 for the parts outside the CDR3, the full variable domain is ETGVTQSPTHLIKTRGQQVTLRCSSQSGHNTVSWYQQALGQGPQFIFQYYREEENGRGNFPPRFSGLQFPNYSSELNVNALELDDSALYLCASTLGGAQRSAGYTFGSGTRLTVV.

The chain is built from TRBV10-3 and TRBJ1-2, with TRBD1 matching 10 bases. The CDR3 runs 15 residues. V shed 8 bases and J 8 bases; nucleotides not matched to a gene: 14. Germline V gene sequence: CDR1 ENHRY, CDR2 SYGVKD. In nucleotides, the CDR3 is TGTGCCATCCTCAGGGATTATGACAGGGGGCGAGGCTACACCTTC. It yields the protein CAILRDYDRGRGYTF.

V is TRBV5-4 and J is TRBJ1-1; D possibly corresponds to TRBD1 (5 bases). Trimming removed 5 bases at V and 0 bases at J, with 14 bases between. The CDR3 spans 15 residues. CDR1 and CDR2 (germline): SGHNT, YYREEE (reference sequence). The CDR3 sequence: CASSSGGGMNTEAFF. CDR3 DNA sequence: TGTGCCAGCAGTTCGGGGGGAGGAATGAACACTGAAGCTTTCTTT.

CDR3 DNA: TGTGCCAGCAGCCAGGGACAGGGGAATCAGCCCCAGCATTTT. Translated: CASSQGQGNQPQHF. This chain joins TRBV6-5 and TRBJ1-5; 10 positions agree with TRBD1. The CDR3 contains 14 residues. CDR1 and CDR2 (germline): MNHEY, SVGAGI. Losses at the gene ends were 6 bases for V and 4 bases for J; bases not matched to a gene: 3.

The V gene is TRBV4-2, the J gene TRBJ2-5; 13 bases align to TRBD2. The germline CDR1 and CDR2 sequences are LGHNA and YNFKEQ. V shed 4 bases, J shed 5 bases, and the junction held 1 base outside the gene matches. The length of the CDR3 is 14 residues. CDR3 bases: TGTGCCAGCAGCCCGGGACTAGCGGGGGAGACCCAGTACTTC. Protein: CASSPGLAGETQYF.

V gene TRBV18 combines with J gene TRBJ1-1; no definite D call. This CDR3 is built from 15 residues. Looked up from germline, CDR1 is KGHSH and CDR2 is LQKENI. V lost 0 bases and J 4 bases, leaving 12 bases between the germline ends. DNA of the CDR3: TGTGCCAGCTCACCACCGATCCAGGAGGGCACTGAAGCTTTCTTT. Translating it yields CASSPPIQEGTEAFF.